Reported below is one T cell receptor (beta chain). Original processing notes: For nucleated cells, counts were estimated from reference gene primer amplification. Sequencing used immunoSEQ multiplex PCR; TCRdb keeps in-frame clones, though not all of them. The DNA was the basis for D and trimming; V, J and clone size are from that table. The table lists more than 70,000 clones, approximately 80% of them singletons, with about 35% in the top ten. The sample originates from a study of blood T cell repertoires in COVID-19. As for the study in general: Material from acute and convalescent COVID-19 was sourced from the United States, Italy and Spain.

The source is a woman aged 70-85 years with acute or convalescent COVID-19. Material for sequencing was peripheral blood.

The CDR3 nucleotides are TGTGCCAGCAGCTTATCGCCGGGGGCGAACACCGGGGAGCTGTTTTTT. Translated: CASSLSPGANTGELFF. This chain connects TRBV7-3 to TRBJ2-2, with D possibly being TRBD2 (6 bases). CDR3 length: 16 residues. The germline V gene encodes CDR1 SGHTA and CDR2 FQGTGA. The V end was cut by 2 bases, the J end by 0 bases, with 10 bases between.